This T cell receptor beta chain was retrieved from a study of cytomegalovirus exposure and HLA in healthy donors. The PCR ran on 60 Vbeta and 13 Jbeta primers. Authors' data handling: An analysis performed later counted about 80 million unique TCR beta chains (roughly 11 million of them shared). The repertoire was sequenced with immunoSEQ multiplex PCR; TCRdb's copy has only in-frame clones and lacks some. V, J and clone size were drawn from that table, and D and trimming were deduced from the DNA. The sample lists tens of thousands of clones, 75% to 85% seen once, with around 4.2% in the top ten. Germline CDR1 is LNHDA and CDR2 is SQIVND (reference sequence). V lost 5 bases and J lost 5; bases outside the gene matches: 4. The CDR3 has 14 amino acids.

Input material: PBMCs. The TCR was taken from a woman between 40 and 55 years old in good health and CMV-seronegative. The chain employs TRBV19 and TRBJ1-1; 11 bases fit TRBD1. The CDR3 nucleotides read TGTGCCAGTAGTCCCGGACAGGGGGCTACTGAAGCTTTCTTT. It codes for CASSPGQGATEAFF. Looking up the rest from reference TRBV19 and TRBJ1-1 gives the full variable domain: DGGITQSPKYLFRKEGQNVTLSCEQNLNHDAMYWYRQDPGQGLRLIYYSQIVNDFQKGDIAEGYSVSREKKESFPLTVTSAQKNPTAFYLCASSPGQGATEAFFGQGTRLTVV.